This T cell receptor (beta chain) was recovered during a study of shared clonotypes between healthy human individuals. About the research overall: The people who gave samples were two women and a few men aged 18 to 49. General study findings and limits: Clonotype sharing levels among donors were expected to vary with sequencing depth. The small donor group covered limited genetic and exposure diversity.

This clone was picked up a small number of times. As yet, its antigen is unknown. This CDR3 region has 15 residues. The ends were cut back, 3 bases at V and 8 bases at J, with 17 bases in the middle. Germline CDR1 is SGDLS and CDR2 is YYNGEE. CD8 cells classed as naive were CD45RO-negative and positively selected for CCR7, excluding terminally differentiated effector memory CD45RA+ cells. The healthy adult donors were HIV-negative and reported no recent acute infections or vaccinations. Repertoires were generated with immunoSEQ multiplex PCR, while TCRdb's copy carries only in-frame clones and drops some. The sample lists about 2.2 million clones; 85% to 95% were seen once.

The material sequenced was naive CD8+ T cells from PBMCs. This clonotype was sampled from a man between 18 and 29 years old in good health. Some clones in this sample may be carry-over from other donors' samples. The chain links TRBV9 to TRBJ1-4; D possibly corresponds to TRBD1 (5 bases). CDR3 in DNA: TGTGCCAGCAGCGCAACGGGAGGGGTCAAAGAAAAACTGTTTTTT. It is translated as CASSATGGVKEKLFF. Based on the CDR3 plus reference TRBV9 and TRBJ1-4, the full variable domain is DSGVTQTPKHLITATGQRVTLRCSPRSGDLSVYWYQQSLDQGLQFLIQYYNGEERAKGNILERFSAQQFPDLHSELNLSSLELGDSALYFCASSATGGVKEKLFFGSGTQLSVL.